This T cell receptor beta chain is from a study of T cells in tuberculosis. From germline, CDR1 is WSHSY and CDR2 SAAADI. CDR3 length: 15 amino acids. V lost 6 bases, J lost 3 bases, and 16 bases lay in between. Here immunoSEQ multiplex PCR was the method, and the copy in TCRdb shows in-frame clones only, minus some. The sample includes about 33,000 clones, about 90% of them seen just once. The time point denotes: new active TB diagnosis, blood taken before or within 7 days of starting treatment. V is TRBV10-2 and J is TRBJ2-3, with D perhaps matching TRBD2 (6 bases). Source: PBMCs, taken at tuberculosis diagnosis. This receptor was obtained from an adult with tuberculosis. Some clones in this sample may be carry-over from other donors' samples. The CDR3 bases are TGCGCCAGCAGAGGGCTAGCGACACGTACAGATACGCAGTATTTT. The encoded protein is CASRGLATRTDTQYF.